Here is one TCR beta chain with its context. TCRdb re-called the 5' RACE reads; every CDR3 protein appears as one record, without DNA. This listing includes some 170,000 distinct CDR3 sequences. This entry comes from a study of monozygotic twins with inflammatory bowel disease. The CDR3 consists of 13 residues. The V gene's germline CDR1 is MNHNS and CDR2 SASEGT. This clonotype was obtained from a human donor with ulcerative colitis or Crohn's disease, or a healthy co-twin of an affected twin (not recorded which). The sample was blood. The rearrangement joins TRBV6-1 to TRBJ1-1. CDR3 sequence reads: CASSHREGTEAFF.